This paragraph covers one TCR beta chain sequence. Amplification of TCR beta CDR3 regions used RNA as the template. Using the HTBI primer set, a first-round RT-PCR was run on the TCR CDR3. MiXCR, run by TCRdb on the multiplex PCR reads, gives a single entry per CDR3 protein. Of more than 500,000 distinct CDR3 sequences listed, about 16% are singletons. This specimen belongs to a study of T cells in Graves' hyperthyroidism and ophthalmopathy. The CDR3 length is 15 residues. The J segment lost 8 bases and the V segment lost 2 bases, leaving 6 bases of the junction unmatched. The V gene's germline CDR1 is SGHTA and CDR2 FQGNSA.

Sequencing was carried out using blood. The TCR sequence derives from a woman aged 25 to 45 with Graves' ophthalmopathy. The chain employs TRBV7-2 and TRBJ1-4, with 9 positions matching TRBD1. CDR3 DNA: TGTGCCAGCAGCTTACAGGGACAGGGAGGAGAAAAACTGTTTTTT. As protein: CASSLQGQGGEKLFF.